The rows below give T cell receptor beta chains drawn from one sample of a study of CD8+ T cells in alopecia areata. The data were produced by immunoSEQ multiplex PCR, yet TCRdb's version contains in-frame clones alone and is incomplete. The sample yields 170,000 or so clones, about 60% seen once. The sample here was CD8+ T cells sorted from blood, taken at week 24, from a patient treated with tofacitinib. These receptors originate from a human donor with alopecia areata. The CDR3 runs from the conserved cysteine through the conserved F or W. Fields, in order: J gene, D gene, V gene, clone size, CDR3 protein, CDR3 DNA. D genes are given only for firm matches. Expanded clones are given a class, and other clones once, few, many or no size at all.

J: TRBJ1-1; D: .; V: TRBV5-1; size: few; CDR3: CASRGNTEAFF; DNA: TGCGCCAGCAGGGGGAACACTGAAGCTTTCTTT
J: TRBJ2-1; D: TRBD2; V: TRBV6-5; size: .; CDR3: CASSYDSGGAKNEQFF; DNA: TGTGCCAGCAGTTACGATAGCGGGGGGGCAAAGAATGAGCAGTTCTTC
J: TRBJ1-1; D: TRBD1; V: TRBV29-1; size: .; CDR3: CSSPGTGQGNTEAFF; DNA: TGCAGCTCCCCTGGGACAGGGCAGGGGAACACTGAAGCTTTCTTT
J: TRBJ2-1; D: .; V: TRBV5-6; size: few; CDR3: CASSRRRKLEGSEQFF; DNA: TGTGCCAGCAGTCGCCGACGAAAGTTGGAGGGGAGTGAGCAGTTCTTC
J: TRBJ2-3; D: .; V: TRBV25-1; size: .; CDR3: CASSEYWWGDNTDTQYF; DNA: TGTGCCAGCAGTGAATATTGGTGGGGGGACAACACAGATACGCAGTATTTT
J: TRBJ2-5; D: TRBD1; V: TRBV30; size: .; CDR3: CAWMGYWDRGYQETQYF; DNA: TGTGCCTGGATGGGATACTGGGACAGGGGGTACCAAGAGACCCAGTACTTC
J: TRBJ1-2; D: .; V: TRBV7-9; size: few; CDR3: CASSVGQEGYWGYTF; DNA: TGTGCCAGCAGCGTCGGCCAAGAGGGATATTGGGGCTACACCTTC
J: TRBJ2-1; D: .; V: TRBV27; size: .; CDR3: CASRVYNEQFF; DNA: TGTGCCAGCAGAGTCTACAATGAGCAGTTCTTC
J: TRBJ1-1; D: TRBD1; V: TRBV6-1; size: .; CDR3: CASSEDRGLNTEAFF; DNA: TGTGCCAGCAGTGAAGACAGGGGATTGAACACTGAAGCTTTCTTT
J: TRBJ2-5; D: TRBD2; V: TRBV13; size: .; CDR3: CASSLGLAGLETQYF; DNA: TGTGCCAGCAGCCTGGGACTAGCGGGGTTGGAGACCCAGTACTTC
J: TRBJ2-7; D: .; V: TRBV30; size: .; CDR3: CALSARSSYEQYF; DNA: TGTGCCTTGTCCGCGCGATCATCCTACGAGCAGTACTTC
J: TRBJ2-1; D: .; V: TRBV27; size: .; CDR3: CASSLSRGEQFF; DNA: TGTGCCAGCAGTCTAAGCCGTGGCGAGCAGTTCTTC
J: TRBJ2-7; D: .; V: TRBV27; size: few; CDR3: CASSLSRVPYEQYF; DNA: TGTGCCAGCAGTCTTAGTCGAGTCCCCTACGAGCAGTACTTC
J: TRBJ2-7; D: .; V: TRBV5-6; size: .; CDR3: CASSLGSDYEQYF; DNA: TGTGCCAGCAGCTTGGGGTCGGACTACGAGCAGTACTTC
J: TRBJ2-6; D: TRBD1; V: TRBV5-6; size: few; CDR3: CASSSEGQLKGSGANVLTF; DNA: TGTGCCAGCAGCTCCGAGGGACAGCTAAAAGGCTCTGGGGCCAACGTCCTGACTTTC
J: TRBJ2-1; D: .; V: TRBV30; size: .; CDR3: CAWSVVWYEQFF; DNA: TGTGCCTGGAGTGTTGTTTGGTATGAGCAGTTCTTC
J: TRBJ1-2; D: .; V: TRBV9; size: .; CDR3: CASSLHPDSLNYGYTF; DNA: TGTGCCAGCAGCTTACACCCGGACAGCCTCAACTATGGCTACACCTTC
J: TRBJ2-6; D: .; V: TRBV6-5; size: .; CDR3: CASASGANVLTF; DNA: TGTGCCAGCGCTTCTGGGGCCAACGTCCTGACTTTC
J: TRBJ1-5; D: .; V: TRBV19; size: few; CDR3: CASSIGCCRDPSNQPQHF; DNA: TGTGCCAGTAGCATAGGATGTTGCAGGGACCCCAGCAATCAGCCCCAGCATTTT
J: TRBJ1-4; D: TRBD1; V: TRBV29-1; size: few; CDR3: CSVEGTGENEKLFF; DNA: TGCAGCGTTGAAGGGACAGGAGAAAATGAAAAACTGTTTTTT
J: TRBJ2-7; D: TRBD1; V: TRBV4-1; size: .; CDR3: CASSQSGTDSEQYF; DNA: TGCGCCAGCAGCCAATCAGGGACAGATAGCGAGCAGTACTTC
J: TRBJ2-2; D: .; V: TRBV27; size: .; CDR3: CASSLGQNTGELFF; DNA: TGTGCCAGCAGTTTAGGGCAGAACACCGGGGAGCTGTTTTTT
J: TRBJ1-2; D: .; V: TRBV29-1; size: few; CDR3: CSVEPSGYGYTF; DNA: TGCAGCGTTGAGCCATCGGGCTATGGCTACACCTTC
J: TRBJ1-2; D: TRBD1; V: TRBV30; size: .; CDR3: CAWSADRGAYGYTF; DNA: TGTGCCTGGAGTGCCGACAGGGGTGCCTATGGCTACACCTTC
J: TRBJ1-1; D: .; V: TRBV15; size: .; CDR3: CATSRDRGYTEAFF; DNA: TGTGCCACCAGCAGAGATCGGGGGTACACTGAAGCTTTCTTT
J: TRBJ2-7; D: .; V: TRBV27; size: .; CDR3: CASRRGYEQYF; DNA: TGTGCCAGCAGAAGGGGCTACGAGCAGTACTTC
J: TRBJ1-1; D: TRBD1; V: TRBV6-5; size: .; CDR3: CASSEPGQGEAFF; DNA: TGTGCCAGCAGTGAACCTGGACAGGGTGAAGCTTTCTTT
J: TRBJ1-1; D: .; V: TRBV5-5; size: .; CDR3: CASSLAGNTEAFF; DNA: TGTGCCAGCAGCTTGGCCGGCAACACTGAAGCTTTCTTT
J: TRBJ2-7; D: .; V: TRBV13; size: .; CDR3: CASSLGVRSSYEQYF; DNA: TGTGCCAGCAGCTTAGGGGTCAGATCCTCCTACGAGCAGTACTTC
J: TRBJ2-1; D: .; V: TRBV4-1; size: .; CDR3: CASSQALSSYNEQFF; DNA: TGCGCCAGCAGCCAAGCTTTGAGCTCCTACAATGAGCAGTTCTTC
J: TRBJ1-2; D: .; V: TRBV4-1; size: .; CDR3: CATSGPAGFFDGYTF; DNA: TGCGCCACCTCAGGACCCGCAGGGTTCTTCGATGGCTACACCTTC
J: TRBJ1-1; D: .; V: TRBV29-1; size: few; CDR3: CSVEDTSGAFF; DNA: TGCAGCGTTGAGGACACCAGTGGAGCTTTCTTT
J: TRBJ1-4; D: TRBD1; V: TRBV29-1; size: .; CDR3: CSVAQTRTGLPELFF; DNA: TGCAGCGTTGCACAAACCCGGACAGGCTTGCCAGAACTGTTTTTT
J: TRBJ2-1; D: .; V: TRBV14; size: .; CDR3: CASSHKAGQPSYNEQFF; DNA: TGTGCCAGCAGCCATAAGGCGGGACAACCATCATACAATGAGCAGTTCTTC
J: TRBJ1-6; D: .; V: TRBV4-2; size: .; CDR3: CASSRGDTGDSPLHF; DNA: TGTGCCAGCAGCCGAGGGGATACTGGCGATTCACCCCTCCACTTT
J: TRBJ2-1; D: .; V: TRBV19; size: few; CDR3: CASSQGTEQFF; DNA: TGTGCCAGTAGTCAAGGGACAGAGCAGTTCTTC
J: TRBJ2-1; D: .; V: TRBV2; size: .; CDR3: CASNGGAHNEQFF; DNA: TGTGCCAGCAACGGGGGAGCCCACAATGAGCAGTTCTTC
J: TRBJ2-5; D: .; V: TRBV6-1; size: .; CDR3: CASSEVGIQETQYF; DNA: TGTGCCAGCAGTGAAGTGGGTATCCAAGAGACCCAGTACTTC
J: TRBJ2-6; D: .; V: TRBV4-1; size: .; CDR3: CASSQLSGANVLTF; DNA: TGCGCCAGCAGCCAACTCTCTGGGGCCAACGTCCTGACTTTC
J: TRBJ1-2; D: .; V: TRBV6-1; size: few; CDR3: CATPRSANYGYTF; DNA: TGTGCCACTCCCCGCAGTGCTAACTATGGCTACACCTTC
J: TRBJ1-2; D: TRBD1; V: TRBV18; size: few; CDR3: CASSPAGGDYGYTF; DNA: TGTGCCAGCTCACCTGCAGGGGGAGACTATGGCTACACCTTC
J: TRBJ1-5; D: .; V: TRBV6-5; size: .; CDR3: CASSYSLSGGQPQHF; DNA: TGCGCCAGCAGTTACTCGTTGTCGGGGGGACAGCCCCAGCATTTT
J: TRBJ1-3; D: .; V: TRBV29-1; size: .; CDR3: CSVEDRVANTIYF; DNA: TGCAGCGTTGAAGACAGGGTGGCAAACACCATATATTTT
J: TRBJ2-7; D: TRBD1; V: TRBV4-2; size: .; CDR3: CASSPYWTGRTYEQYF; DNA: TGTGCCAGCAGCCCATATTGGACAGGACGTACCTACGAGCAGTACTTC
J: TRBJ1-5; D: TRBD1; V: TRBV30; size: .; CDR3: CAWSAGTGNQPQHF; DNA: TGTGCCTGGAGTGCGGGGACAGGCAATCAGCCCCAGCATTTT
J: TRBJ1-1; D: TRBD1; V: TRBV13; size: .; CDR3: CASSWTGRNTEAFF; DNA: TGTGCCAGCAGCTGGACAGGGAGGAACACTGAAGCTTTCTTT
J: TRBJ2-7; D: TRBD2; V: TRBV18; size: .; CDR3: CASSNHERGAYEQYF; DNA: TGTGCCAGCTCTAACCACGAGCGGGGGGCCTACGAGCAGTACTTC
J: TRBJ1-1; D: TRBD1; V: TRBV4-1; size: .; CDR3: CASSQNRGQTEAFF; DNA: TGCGCCAGCAGCCAAAACAGGGGGCAGACTGAAGCTTTCTTT
J: TRBJ1-1; D: .; V: TRBV20-1; size: .; CDR3: CSARIDTEAFF; DNA: TGCAGTGCTAGGATAGACACTGAAGCTTTCTTT
J: TRBJ2-1; D: .; V: TRBV25-1; size: .; CDR3: CASTGQGYNEQFF; DNA: TGTGCCTCCACAGGGCAGGGATACAATGAGCAGTTCTTC
J: TRBJ1-6; D: .; V: TRBV5-6; size: .; CDR3: CASSLGGSTYNSPLHF; DNA: TGTGCCAGCAGCTTGGGAGGTTCTACCTATAATTCACCCCTCCACTTT
J: TRBJ2-2; D: TRBD1; V: TRBV9; size: .; CDR3: CASSVAQGATGELFF; DNA: TGTGCCAGCAGCGTAGCACAGGGGGCGACCGGGGAGCTGTTTTTT
J: TRBJ2-7; D: TRBD1; V: TRBV5-1; size: .; CDR3: CASSAGTGGYEQYF; DNA: TGCGCCAGCAGTGCCGGGACAGGGGGCTACGAGCAGTACTTC
J: TRBJ2-2; D: .; V: TRBV13; size: .; CDR3: CASGGDSSGELFF; DNA: TGTGCCAGTGGAGGGGACTCATCAGGGGAGCTGTTTTTT
J: TRBJ1-6; D: .; V: TRBV5-6; size: .; CDR3: CASSRGSYNSPLHF; DNA: TGTGCCAGCAGCCGGGGGTCCTATAATTCACCCCTCCACTTT
J: TRBJ1-4; D: .; V: TRBV7-2; size: .; CDR3: CASSLRSGIGDEKLFF; DNA: TGTGCCAGCAGCTTAAGGTCGGGGATAGGGGATGAAAAACTGTTTTTT
J: TRBJ2-1; D: .; V: TRBV28; size: .; CDR3: CASTLLGSYNEQFF; DNA: TGTGCCAGCACCCTACTTGGCTCCTACAATGAGCAGTTCTTC
J: TRBJ2-1; D: TRBD1; V: TRBV27; size: .; CDR3: CASSSPWDRAIEQFF; DNA: TGTGCCAGCAGTTCCCCATGGGACAGGGCTATTGAGCAGTTCTTC
J: TRBJ1-1; D: .; V: TRBV11-2; size: .; CDR3: CASSLRLRDPNTEAFF; DNA: TGTGCCAGCAGCTTACGGCTCCGAGACCCGAACACTGAAGCTTTCTTT